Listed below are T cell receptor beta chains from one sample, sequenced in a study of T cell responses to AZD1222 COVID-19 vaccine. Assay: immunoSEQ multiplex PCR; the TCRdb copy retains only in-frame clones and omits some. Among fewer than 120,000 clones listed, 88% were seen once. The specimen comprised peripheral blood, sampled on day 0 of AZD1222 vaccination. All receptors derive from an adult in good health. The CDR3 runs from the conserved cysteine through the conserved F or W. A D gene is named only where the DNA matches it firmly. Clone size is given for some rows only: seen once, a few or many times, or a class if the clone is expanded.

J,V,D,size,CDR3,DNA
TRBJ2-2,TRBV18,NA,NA,CASSPRRGELFF,TGTGCCAGCTCACCTCGACGCGGGGAGCTGTTTTTT
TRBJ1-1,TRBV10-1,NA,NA,CASSESGISPGTEAFF,TGCGCCAGCAGTGAGTCTGGGATATCCCCAGGGACTGAAGCTTTCTTT
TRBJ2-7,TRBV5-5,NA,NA,CASSPTPRESYEQYF,TGTGCCAGCAGTCCGACTCCCCGGGAGTCCTACGAGCAGTACTTC
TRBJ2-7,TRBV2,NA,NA,CASRDQKGRPYEQYF,TGTGCCAGCAGAGACCAAAAAGGGAGGCCCTACGAGCAGTACTTC
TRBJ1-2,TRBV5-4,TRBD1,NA,CASSLEVRDRPNYGYTF,TGTGCCAGCAGCTTGGAAGTTAGGGACAGGCCTAACTATGGCTACACCTTC
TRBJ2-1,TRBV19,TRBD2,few,CASQQREYEQFF,TGTGCCAGTCAGCAGCGGGAGTATGAGCAGTTCTTC
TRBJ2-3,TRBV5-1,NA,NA,CASSNRDPSRDTQYF,TGCGCCAGCAGCAACCGGGACCCATCGAGGGATACGCAGTATTTT
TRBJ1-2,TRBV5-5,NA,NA,CASSLESSYGYTF,TGTGCCAGCAGCTTGGAGTCCAGCTATGGCTACACCTTC
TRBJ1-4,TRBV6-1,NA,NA,CASSELGGWGEKLFF,TGTGCCAGCAGTGAATTGGGGGGCTGGGGCGAAAAACTGTTTTTT
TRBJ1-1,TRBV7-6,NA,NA,CASSLVRDTEAFF,TGTGCCAGCAGCTTAGTTCGAGACACTGAAGCTTTCTTT
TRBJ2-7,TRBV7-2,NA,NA,CASSFQPRDIEQYF,TGTGCCAGCAGCTTCCAACCCAGGGACATCGAGCAGTACTTC
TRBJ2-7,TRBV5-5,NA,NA,CASSGQGWPYEQYF,TGTGCCAGCAGCGGGCAGGGGTGGCCCTACGAGCAGTACTTC
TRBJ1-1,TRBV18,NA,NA,CASSSQGSGTEAFF,TGTGCCAGCTCATCACAGGGTTCAGGCACTGAAGCTTTCTTT
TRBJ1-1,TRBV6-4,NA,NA,CASSDSTRRNTEAFF,TGTGCCAGCAGTGACTCGACGCGGAGGAACACTGAAGCTTTCTTT
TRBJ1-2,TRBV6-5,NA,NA,CASSYSIRVISYGYTF,TGTGCCAGCAGTTACTCGATCAGGGTGATTAGCTATGGCTACACCTTC
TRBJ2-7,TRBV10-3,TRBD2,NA,CAISRVLAGDEQYF,TGTGCCATCAGCCGCGTGCTAGCGGGAGACGAGCAGTACTTC
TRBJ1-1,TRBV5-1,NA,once,CASSLPQGNTEAFF,TGCGCCAGCAGCTTGCCCCAGGGGAACACTGAAGCTTTCTTT
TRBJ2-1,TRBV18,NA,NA,CASSPKGLRSSYNEQFF,TGTGCCAGCTCACCTAAGGGACTGCGCAGCTCCTACAATGAGCAGTTCTTC
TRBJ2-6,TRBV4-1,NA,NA,CASSQDRVGFNVLTF,TGCGCCAGCAGCCAAGATCGAGTAGGATTCAACGTCCTGACTTTC
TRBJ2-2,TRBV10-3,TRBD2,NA,CAISESRLAGANTGELFF,TGTGCCATCAGTGAGTCGAGGCTAGCGGGAGCTAACACCGGGGAGCTGTTTTTT
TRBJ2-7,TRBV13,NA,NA,CASSRQSGGEQYF,TGTGCCAGCAGCCGTCAAAGCGGCGGCGAGCAGTACTTC
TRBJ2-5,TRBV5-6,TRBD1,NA,CASSYRGREETQYF,TGTGCCAGCAGCTACAGGGGGCGCGAAGAGACCCAGTACTTC
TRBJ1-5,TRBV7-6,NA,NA,CASSEGNSNQPQHF,TGTGCCAGCAGCGAAGGGAATAGCAATCAGCCCCAGCATTTT